Below are 26 T cell receptor beta chains sequenced from a single sample in a study of blood T cells in healthy people across ages. Using a J-beta primer mix together with a sample-barcoded 5' primer, a second PCR was run for roughly 7 to 12 cycles. MiXCR was run by TCRdb on the 5' RACE reads, yielding one entry per CDR3 protein. Among 650,000 to 950,000 distinct CDR3 sequences, under 45% were seen once, and the ten largest hold roughly 19%. Sequenced sample: blood. The receptors derive from a man between 60 and 75 years old in good health.

The V gene is TRBV12-3 or TRBV12-4, the J gene TRBJ1-1; weak D call: TRBD1 (6 bases). Trimming stripped 3 bases from V and 3 bases from J, with 14 bases between. The CDR3 has 15 amino acids. The DNA of the CDR3 is TGTGCCAGCAGTTTTAGGGTAGGGGGGTACACTGAAGCTTTCTTT. This gives the protein CASSFRVGGYTEAFF.

The chain is built from TRBV7-2 and TRBJ1-1, with 7 nucleotides matching TRBD1. V lost 4 bases, J lost 2 bases, and 7 bases stayed unmatched. CDR1 and CDR2 (germline): SGHTA, FQGNSA. This CDR3 comprises 15 residues. The CDR3 coding sequence is TGTGCCAGCAGCTGGGGACAGATTCTTAACACTGAAGCTTTCTTT. Its protein is CASSWGQILNTEAFF.

V gene TRBV20-1 combines with J gene TRBJ1-4, with D possibly matching TRBD1 (5 bases). CDR1 DFQATT and CDR2 SNEGSKA come from the germline V gene (reference sequence). V dropped 6 bases and J dropped 8 bases, with 16 bases sitting between them. The CDR3 has 13 residues. The CDR3 sequence: CSAGRSHYEKLFF. The CDR3 bases are TGCAGTGCGGGGCGATCCCACTACGAAAAACTGTTTTTT.

The genes are TRBV27 and TRBJ2-5; 10 nucleotides match TRBD1. CDR1 MNHEY and CDR2 SMNVEV come from the germline V gene (reference sequence). V was pared by 5 bases and J by 11 bases, with 17 bases of the junction left unmatched. The CDR3 consists of 16 residues. The DNA for the CDR3 is TGTGCCAGCAGTCTTACCGGGACAGGGGTGTACAATGAGCAGTACTTC. Translation: CASSLTGTGVYNEQYF.

The chain has TRBV4-3 and TRBJ2-7; D possibly uses TRBD1 or TRBD2 (5 bases each). Trimming cost V 1 base and J 5 bases, with 9 bases left between them. CDR3 length: 13 residues. CDR1 and CDR2 (germline): LGHNA, YSLEER. The CDR3 sequence is CASSQGGVHEQYF. In nucleotides, the CDR3 is TGCGCCAGCAGCCAAGGAGGGGTGCACGAGCAGTACTTC.

Comments on this clonotype: Just one base apart from a much larger clone, this may be a read error. The V call is TRBV15, the J call TRBJ2-1; 9 nucleotides align to TRBD1. The last part of the DNA fits TRBJ2-7 better; the J call may be wrong. Germline V gives CDR1 LNHNV, CDR2 YYDKDF (reference sequence). The CDR3 length is 17 residues. The chain's CDR3 is CATSREVLGQGLNEQYF. The CDR3 nucleotides read TGTGCCACCAGCAGAGAAGTACTGGGACAGGGCCTGAATGAGCAGTACTTC.

The chain recombines TRBV7-2 with TRBJ2-1, with 9 positions matching TRBD2. CDR3 size: 18 residues. Germline trimming cut 3 bases from V and 9 bases from J; bases unmatched to any gene: 18. Germline CDR1 and CDR2: SGHTA and FQGNSA. The CDR3 region is CASSFAGSLAGRNREQFF. The CDR3 DNA reads TGTGCCAGCAGCTTTGCTGGGAGTCTAGCGGGGAGGAACCGTGAGCAGTTCTTC.

The gene calls are TRBV15 and TRBJ2-7, with 7 bases fitting TRBD1. The CDR3 has 16 residues. The junction had 6 bases not matched to a gene; V was cut back by 1 base and J by 0 bases. The germline CDR1 and CDR2 sequences are LNHNV and YYDKDF (reference sequence). The CDR3 DNA follows: TGTGCCACCAGCAGAGGGAAGGGGGCGGTCTCCTACGAGCAGTACTTC. This encodes CATSRGKGAVSYEQYF.

The table lists this clonotype with a few counts. One junction end does not reproduce the germline sequence, and a read error may be involved. This sequence joins TRBV5-1 and TRBJ2-5; D unresolved. Germline CDR1 is SGHRS and CDR2 is YFSETQ. The CDR3 is 14 amino acids. CDR3 in amino acids: CASSFDSNREAQYF. The CDR3 DNA is TGCGCCAGCAGCTTCGACTCAAATCGAGAGGCCCAGTACTTC. Full variable domain (outside the CDR3, taken from reference TRBV5-1 and TRBJ2-5): KAGVTQTPRYLIKTRGQQVTLSCSPISGHRSVSWYQQTPGQGLQFLFEYFSETQRNKGNFPGRFSGRQFSNSRSEMNVSTLELGDSALYLCASSFDSNREAQYFGPGTRLLVL.

V and J are TRBV30 and TRBJ1-5; no clear D. The CDR3 has 13 residues. V was clipped by 3 bases and J by 4 bases, with 10 bases between them. Germline lookup yields CDR1 GTSNPN and CDR2 SVGIG (reference sequence). The CDR3, as DNA: TGTGCCTGGAGGTTCACCAAAAATCAGCCCCAGCATTTT. Amino acid sequence: CAWRFTKNQPQHF.

This clonotype was detected once. The rearrangement uses TRBV24-1 and TRBJ2-5; TRBD1 agrees at 7 bases. The V gene end was trimmed by 4 bases and the J gene end by 3 bases; junction bases not matched to a gene: 7. The germline gives CDR1 KGHDR, CDR2 SFDVKD. This CDR3 contains 15 residues. CDR3 coding DNA: TGTGCCACCAGTGACCGGAGACAGGGCAAAGAGACCCAGTACTTC. The encoded protein is CATSDRRQGKETQYF.

The chain has TRBV20-1 and TRBJ2-5, with TRBD2 as a possible D gene (5 bases). The CDR3 runs to 14 residues. The V end was cut by 5 bases, the J end by 1 base, with 14 bases between. In germline, CDR1 is DFQATT, CDR2 SNEGSKA (reference sequence). The CDR3 DNA reads as TGCAGTGCTCGCGGGCTCCGAGGCCAAGAGACCCAGTACTTC. Translation: CSARGLRGQETQYF.

This clonotype appeared a few times. The chain links TRBV2 to TRBJ1-5; D not resolved. Germline V lookup: CDR1 SNHLY, CDR2 FYNNEI. There are 13 residues in the CDR3. Trimming pared 4 bases from V and 5 bases from J, leaving 9 bases between. The chain's CDR3 is CASSAGPDQPQHF. The DNA of the CDR3 is TGTGCCAGCAGTGCGGGTCCCGATCAGCCCCAGCATTTT.

This clonotype was seen a handful of times. The chain employs TRBV6-2 or TRBV6-3 and TRBJ1-2; D perhaps matches TRBD1 (5 bases). Per the germline V gene, CDR1 is MNHEY and CDR2 is SVGEGT. The CDR3 has 14 residues. Trimming shortened V by 3 bases and J by 2 bases, and 10 bases separated the two germline ends. The CDR3 DNA reads TGTGCCAGCAGTTATGGGGGAACCAACTATGGCTACACCTTC. Translation gives CASSYGGTNYGYTF.

The V call is TRBV7-2, the J call TRBJ2-4; no definite D call. The CDR3 consists of 14 residues. The germline V and J ends were trimmed by 7 bases and 3 bases, with 13 bases remaining between them. The germline CDR1 and CDR2 sequences are SGHTA and FQGNSA. CDR3 sequence: CASTPNWGKNIQYF. CDR3 nucleotide sequence: TGTGCCAGCACCCCAAATTGGGGCAAAAACATTCAGTACTTC.

The sample holds one count of this clonotype. V gene TRBV30 combines with J gene TRBJ1-4, with 10 bases matching TRBD1. V shed 5 bases and J 7 bases; nucleotides not matched to a gene: 4. The CDR3 spans 13 residues. Germline V gene data show CDR1 as GTSNPN and CDR2 as SVGIG (reference sequence). Written as DNA, the CDR3 is TGTGCCTGGGCGGGGGACAGGGGTGAAAAACTGTTTTTT. Translation gives CAWAGDRGEKLFF.

This chain joins TRBV7-9 and TRBJ1-6; the D gene is possibly TRBD1 (5 bases). This CDR3 has 14 residues. The V gene lost 5 bases and the J gene lost 7 bases, with 12 bases spanning the gap. Germline V gene lookup returns CDR1 SEHNR and CDR2 FQNEAQ (reference sequence). The CDR3 sequence: CASSHGHSNSPLHF. The CDR3 nucleotides read TGTGCCAGCAGCCACGGACACTCGAATTCACCCCTCCACTTT.

This clonotype was detected only a few times. V gene TRBV15 combines with J gene TRBJ1-6; D is unclear. The CDR3 sequence is 14 residues long. Germline V gene lookup returns CDR1 LNHNV and CDR2 YYDKDF (reference sequence). The V gene lost 0 bases and the J gene lost 7 bases, with 7 bases spanning the gap. CDR3 protein: CATSRDGRNSPLHF. CDR3 nucleotide sequence: TGTGCCACCAGCAGAGATGGTAGGAATTCACCCCTCCACTTT.

The V call is TRBV7-2, the J call TRBJ2-4, with TRBD2 matching 11 bases. The CDR3 consists of 18 residues. CDR1 is SGHTA, CDR2 FQGNSA, per germline. Trimming cost V 5 bases and J 1 base; bases outside gene matches: 10. Here the CDR3 reads CASSAFIAGGLAKNIQYF. DNA for the CDR3: TGTGCCAGCAGCGCCTTTATAGCGGGGGGGCTGGCCAAAAACATTCAGTACTTC. Looking up the rest from reference TRBV7-2 and TRBJ2-4 gives the full variable domain: GAGVSQSPSNKVTEKGKDVELRCDPISGHTALYWYRQSLGQGLEFLIYFQGNSAPDKSGLPSDRFSAERTGGSVSTLTIQRTQQEDSAVYLCASSAFIAGGLAKNIQYFGAGTRLSVL.

V usage is TRBV6-4 and J usage is TRBJ1-1; 8 nucleotides agree with TRBD1. Trimming at V came to 6 bases and at J to 0 bases, leaving 9 bases not matched to a gene. CDR1 and CDR2 from the germline V gene are MRHNA and SNTAGT. This CDR3 is 16 amino acids long. CDR3 loop: CASSPGTGALNTEAFF. The DNA for the CDR3 is TGTGCCAGCAGCCCCGGGACAGGCGCCTTGAACACTGAAGCTTTCTTT.

There are a few counts of this clonotype. This chain uses TRBV3-1 with TRBJ2-5; D perhaps matches TRBD2 (5 bases). Trimming took 0 bases from V and 5 from J, leaving 16 bases between them. The CDR3 spans 16 residues. Germline CDR1 and CDR2: LGHDT and YNNKEL (reference sequence). CDR3 sequence reads: CASSQDRTAGHETQYF. CDR3 DNA: TGTGCCAGCAGCCAAGATCGTACCGCGGGTCACGAGACCCAGTACTTC.

J is TRBJ2-5 and V is TRBV12-3 or TRBV12-4; TRBD2 might be the D (5 bases). This CDR3 contains 14 residues. Trimming removed 6 bases at V and 4 bases at J, with 15 bases between. The CDR3 region is CASRSAGSPETQYF. CDR3 bases: TGTGCCAGCAGGTCCGCGGGCTCACCAGAGACCCAGTACTTC.

This chain connects TRBV7-2 to TRBJ2-1, with D perhaps given as TRBD1 or TRBD2 (6 bases each). CDR1 and CDR2 (germline): SGHTA, FQGNSA. The CDR3 is 16 residues long. The germline V and J ends were trimmed by 5 bases and 7 bases, with 21 bases remaining between them. CDR3 nucleotides: TGTGCCAGCAGCCAACGCGAAACGTGGGGGGCTAATGAGCAGTTCTTC. It yields the protein CASSQRETWGANEQFF.

A remark on this clonotype: Just one base apart from a much larger clone, this may be a read error. This chain links TRBV28 with TRBJ2-6; D not resolved. Germline V gene data show CDR1 as MDHEN and CDR2 as SYDVKM. Trimming left V 6 bases short and J 2 bases short, with 8 bases between. The CDR3 has 14 amino acids. Here the CDR3 reads CASSTAAGANVLTF. CDR3 nucleotides: TGTGCCAGCAGCACGGCAGCTGGGGCCAACGTCCTGACTTTC.

This clonotype has only a few counts. This rearrangement joins TRBV5-1 to TRBJ1-2; D might be TRBD1 (6 bases). The V end lost 0 bases, the J end lost 6 bases, and 12 bases lay between the germline ends. Germline V gene data show CDR1 as SGHRS and CDR2 as YFSETQ. The CDR3 is 14 amino acids. CDR3 sequence reads: CASSLVEGVDGYTF. In nucleotides, the CDR3 is TGCGCCAGCAGCTTGGTCGAGGGGGTCGATGGCTACACCTTC.

CDR3 sequence (DNA): TGCGCCAGCAGCCAAGATAATCGACAGCCCTCTGGGGCCAACGTCCTGACTTTC. It codes for CASSQDNRQPSGANVLTF. V gene TRBV4-1 combines with J gene TRBJ2-6; TRBD1 is a possible D gene (5 bases). The V gene's germline CDR1 is MGHRA and CDR2 YSYEKL. The CDR3 extends over 18 amino acids. The V end lost 0 bases, the J end lost 0 bases, and 12 bases lay between the germline ends.